This entry describes one T cell receptor beta chain. Its specificity is not known. The source of the sample is a study of tumor-infiltrating lymphocytes in localized non-small cell lung cancer. Findings and limits, study-wide: Only some patients had TCR sequencing, depending on available tissue. Different pieces of the same tissue went to different assays, confounding technical variation with intratumor heterogeneity.

V dropped 5 bases and J dropped 4; count of bases not matched to a gene: 8. The germline V gene encodes CDR1 SGHAT and CDR2 FQNNGV. This CDR3 is 15 amino acids long. Clones were sequenced by immunoSEQ multiplex PCR, and TCRdb holds only the in-frame ones, with some missing. The profile shows 8,500 to 10,000 clones, 60% to 70% of them singletons. The V call is TRBV11-2, the J call TRBJ1-5; TRBD1 aligns across 7 bases. This receptor was obtained from a human donor with non-small cell lung cancer. The sequenced sample was uninvolved lung tissue not adjacent to the tumor. The DNA of the CDR3 is TGTGCCAGCAGCCCCTACCCAGGGGGGAATCAGCCCCAGCATTTT. Its translation is CASSPYPGGNQPQHF. Full variable domain (missing parts from reference TRBV11-2 and TRBJ1-5): EAGVAQSPRYKIIEKRQSVAFWCNPISGHATLYWYQQILGQGPKLLIQFQNNGVVDDSQLPKDRFSAERLKGVDSTLKIQPAKLEDSAVYLCASSPYPGGNQPQHFGDGTRLSIL.